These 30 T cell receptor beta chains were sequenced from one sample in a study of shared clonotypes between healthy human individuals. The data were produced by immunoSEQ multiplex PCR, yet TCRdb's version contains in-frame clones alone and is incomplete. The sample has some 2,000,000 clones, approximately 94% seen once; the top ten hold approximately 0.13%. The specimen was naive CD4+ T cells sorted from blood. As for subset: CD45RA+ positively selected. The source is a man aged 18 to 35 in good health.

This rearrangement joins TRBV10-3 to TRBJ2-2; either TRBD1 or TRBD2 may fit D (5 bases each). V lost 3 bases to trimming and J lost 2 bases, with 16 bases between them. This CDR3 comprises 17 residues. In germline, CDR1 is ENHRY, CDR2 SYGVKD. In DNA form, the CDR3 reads TGTGCCATCAGTGATCGAGTCAAGGGGAGTAACACCGGGGAGCTGTTTTTT. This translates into CAISDRVKGSNTGELFF.

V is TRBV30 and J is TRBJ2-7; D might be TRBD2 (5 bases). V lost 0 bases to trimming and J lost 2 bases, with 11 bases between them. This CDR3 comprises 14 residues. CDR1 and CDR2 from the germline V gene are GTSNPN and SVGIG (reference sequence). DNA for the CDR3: TGTGCCTGGAGTGTATGGGGAGCCGCCTACGAGCAGTACTTC. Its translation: CAWSVWGAAYEQYF.

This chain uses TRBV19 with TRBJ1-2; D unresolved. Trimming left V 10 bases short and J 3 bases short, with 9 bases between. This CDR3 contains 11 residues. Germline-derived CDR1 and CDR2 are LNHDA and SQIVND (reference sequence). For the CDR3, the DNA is TGTGCCACTACCGACCACTATGGCTACACCTTC. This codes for CATTDHYGYTF.

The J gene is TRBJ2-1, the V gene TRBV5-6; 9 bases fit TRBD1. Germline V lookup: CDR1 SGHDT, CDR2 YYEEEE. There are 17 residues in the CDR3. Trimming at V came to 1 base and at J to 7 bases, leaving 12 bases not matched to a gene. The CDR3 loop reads CASSLPGGTGRENEQFF. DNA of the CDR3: TGTGCCAGCAGCTTGCCCGGGGGGACAGGGAGGGAGAATGAGCAGTTCTTC.

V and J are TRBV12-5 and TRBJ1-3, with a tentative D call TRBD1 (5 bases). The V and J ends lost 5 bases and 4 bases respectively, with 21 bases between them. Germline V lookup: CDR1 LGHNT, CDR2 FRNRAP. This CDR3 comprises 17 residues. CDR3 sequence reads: CASGTRAVAKEGNTIYF. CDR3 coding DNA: TGTGCTAGTGGTACCAGGGCCGTGGCCAAGGAGGGAAACACCATATATTTT.

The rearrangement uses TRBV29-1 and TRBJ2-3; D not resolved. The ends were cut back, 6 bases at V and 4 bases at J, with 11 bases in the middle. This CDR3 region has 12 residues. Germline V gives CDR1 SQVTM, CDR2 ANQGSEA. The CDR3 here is CSVVGQADTQYF. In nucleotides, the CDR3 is TGCAGCGTAGTCGGGCAGGCAGATACGCAGTATTTT.

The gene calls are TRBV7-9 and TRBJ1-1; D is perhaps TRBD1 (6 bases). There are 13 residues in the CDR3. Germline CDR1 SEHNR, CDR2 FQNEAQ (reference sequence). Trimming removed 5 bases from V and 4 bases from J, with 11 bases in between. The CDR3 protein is CASSAGVGTEAFF. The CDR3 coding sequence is TGTGCCAGCAGCGCAGGGGTGGGCACTGAAGCTTTCTTT.

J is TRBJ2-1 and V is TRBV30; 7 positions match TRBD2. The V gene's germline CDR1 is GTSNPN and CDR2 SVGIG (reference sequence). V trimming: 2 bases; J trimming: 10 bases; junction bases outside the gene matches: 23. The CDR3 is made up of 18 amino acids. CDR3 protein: CAWSFPLWRSGTPGEQFF. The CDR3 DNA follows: TGTGCCTGGAGTTTTCCGCTCTGGCGAAGCGGGACCCCGGGGGAGCAGTTCTTC.

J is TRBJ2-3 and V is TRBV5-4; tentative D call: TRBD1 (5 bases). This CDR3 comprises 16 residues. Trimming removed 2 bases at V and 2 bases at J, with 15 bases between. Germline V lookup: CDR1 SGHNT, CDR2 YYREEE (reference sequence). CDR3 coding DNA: TGTGCCAGCAGCTTTATTGACAGACGCTACACAGATACGCAGTATTTT. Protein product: CASSFIDRRYTDTQYF.

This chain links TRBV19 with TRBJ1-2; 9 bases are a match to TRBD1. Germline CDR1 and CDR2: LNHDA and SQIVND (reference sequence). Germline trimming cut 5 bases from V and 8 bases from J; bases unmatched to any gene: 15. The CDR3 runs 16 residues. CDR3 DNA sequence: TGTGCCAGTAGTCGTCCCGGGACAGGGTCCCTAGCCGGCTACACCTTC. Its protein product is CASSRPGTGSLAGYTF.

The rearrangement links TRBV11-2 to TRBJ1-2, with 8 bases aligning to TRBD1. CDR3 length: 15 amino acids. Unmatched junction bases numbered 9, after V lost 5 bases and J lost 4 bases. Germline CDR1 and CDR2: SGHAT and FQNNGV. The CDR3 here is CASSVGTGLSYGYTF. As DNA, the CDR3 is TGTGCCAGCAGCGTGGGGACAGGTCTCTCCTATGGCTACACCTTC.

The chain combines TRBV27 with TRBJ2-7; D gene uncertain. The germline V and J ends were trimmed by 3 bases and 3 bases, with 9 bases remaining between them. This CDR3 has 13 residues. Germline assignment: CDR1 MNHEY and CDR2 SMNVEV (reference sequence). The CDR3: CASSFSPHYEQYF. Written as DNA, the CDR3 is TGTGCCAGCAGTTTCAGTCCTCACTACGAGCAGTACTTC.

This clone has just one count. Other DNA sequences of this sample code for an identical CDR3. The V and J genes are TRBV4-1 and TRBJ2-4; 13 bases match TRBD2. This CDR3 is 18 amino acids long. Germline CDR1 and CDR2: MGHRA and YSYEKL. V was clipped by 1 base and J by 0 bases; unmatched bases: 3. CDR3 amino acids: CASSQGLAGGLAKNIQYF. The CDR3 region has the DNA TGCGCCAGCAGCCAAGGACTAGCGGGGGGTCTAGCCAAAAACATTCAGTACTTC.

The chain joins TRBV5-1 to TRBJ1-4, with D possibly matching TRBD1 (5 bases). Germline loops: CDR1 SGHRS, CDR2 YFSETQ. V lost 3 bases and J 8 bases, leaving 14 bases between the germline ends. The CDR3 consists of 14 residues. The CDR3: CASSSDGGREKLFF. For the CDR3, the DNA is TGCGCCAGCAGCTCGGACGGGGGAAGGGAAAAACTGTTTTTT.

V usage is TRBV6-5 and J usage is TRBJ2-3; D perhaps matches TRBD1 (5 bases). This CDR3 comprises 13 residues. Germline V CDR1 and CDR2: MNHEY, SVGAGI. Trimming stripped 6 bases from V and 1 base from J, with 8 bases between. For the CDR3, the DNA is TGTGCCAGCAGAGGCAGGGGCACAGATACGCAGTATTTT. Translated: CASRGRGTDTQYF.

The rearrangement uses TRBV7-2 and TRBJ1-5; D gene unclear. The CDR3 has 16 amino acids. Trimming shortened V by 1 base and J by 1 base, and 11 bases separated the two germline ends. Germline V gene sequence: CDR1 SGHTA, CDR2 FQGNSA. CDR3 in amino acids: CASSLVGRSSNQPQHF. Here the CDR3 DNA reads TGTGCCAGCAGCTTAGTTGGCAGGTCAAGCAATCAGCCCCAGCATTTT.

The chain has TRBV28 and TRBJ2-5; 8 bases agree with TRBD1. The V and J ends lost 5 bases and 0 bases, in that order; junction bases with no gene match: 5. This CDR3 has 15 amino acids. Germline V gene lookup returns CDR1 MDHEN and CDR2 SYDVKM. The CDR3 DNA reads TGTGCCAGCAGTGGGACAGGACGGTACCAAGAGACCCAGTACTTC. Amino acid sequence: CASSGTGRYQETQYF.

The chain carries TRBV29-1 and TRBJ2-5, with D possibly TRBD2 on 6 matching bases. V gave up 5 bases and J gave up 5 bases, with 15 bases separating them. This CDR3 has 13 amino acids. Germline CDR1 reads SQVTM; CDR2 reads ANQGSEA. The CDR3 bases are TGCAGCGTTCGGGGACTCCTCTTTGAGACCCAGTACTTC. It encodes CSVRGLLFETQYF.

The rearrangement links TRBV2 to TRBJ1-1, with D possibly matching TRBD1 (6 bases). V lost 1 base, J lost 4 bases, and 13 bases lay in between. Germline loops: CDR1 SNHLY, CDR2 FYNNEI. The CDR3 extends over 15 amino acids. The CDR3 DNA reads TGTGCCAGCAGTGAAGGGGGGGCGGTTAGCACTGAAGCTTTCTTT. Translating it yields CASSEGGAVSTEAFF.

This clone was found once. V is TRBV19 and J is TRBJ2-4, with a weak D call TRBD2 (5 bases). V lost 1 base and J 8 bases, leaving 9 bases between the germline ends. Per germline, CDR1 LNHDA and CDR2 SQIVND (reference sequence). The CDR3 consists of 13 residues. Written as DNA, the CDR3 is TGTGCCAGTAGTATAGTTCCGGGATACATTCAGTACTTC. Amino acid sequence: CASSIVPGYIQYF.

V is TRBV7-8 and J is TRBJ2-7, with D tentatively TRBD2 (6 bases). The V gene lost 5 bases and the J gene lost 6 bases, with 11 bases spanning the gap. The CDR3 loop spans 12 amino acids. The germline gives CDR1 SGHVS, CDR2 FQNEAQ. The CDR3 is CASSQVGGEQYF. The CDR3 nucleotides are TGTGCCAGCAGCCAGGTGGGGGGCGAGCAGTACTTC.

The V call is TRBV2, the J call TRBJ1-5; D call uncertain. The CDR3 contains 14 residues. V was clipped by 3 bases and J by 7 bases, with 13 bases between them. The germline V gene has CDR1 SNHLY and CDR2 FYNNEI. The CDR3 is CASSDRTNEQPQHF. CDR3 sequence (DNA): TGTGCCAGCAGTGATCGGACCAACGAACAGCCCCAGCATTTT.

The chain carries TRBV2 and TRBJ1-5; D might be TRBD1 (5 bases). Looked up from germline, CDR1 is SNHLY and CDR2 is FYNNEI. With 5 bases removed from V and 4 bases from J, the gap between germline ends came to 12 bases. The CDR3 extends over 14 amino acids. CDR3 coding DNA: TGTGCCAGCAGTCCGGGACGGGATAATCAGCCCCAGCATTTT. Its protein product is CASSPGRDNQPQHF.

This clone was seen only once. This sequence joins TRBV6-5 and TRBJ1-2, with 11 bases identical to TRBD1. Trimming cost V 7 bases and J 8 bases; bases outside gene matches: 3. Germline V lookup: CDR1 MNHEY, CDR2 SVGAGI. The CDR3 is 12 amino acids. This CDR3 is CASTRTGGGYTF. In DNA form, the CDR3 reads TGTGCCAGCACCAGGACAGGGGGCGGCTACACCTTC.

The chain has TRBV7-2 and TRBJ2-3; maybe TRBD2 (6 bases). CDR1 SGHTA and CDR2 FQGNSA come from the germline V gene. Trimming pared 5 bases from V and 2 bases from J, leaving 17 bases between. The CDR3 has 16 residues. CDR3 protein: CASSQGRAGLTDTQYF. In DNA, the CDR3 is TGTGCCAGCAGCCAGGGCAGGGCGGGACTCACAGATACGCAGTATTTT.

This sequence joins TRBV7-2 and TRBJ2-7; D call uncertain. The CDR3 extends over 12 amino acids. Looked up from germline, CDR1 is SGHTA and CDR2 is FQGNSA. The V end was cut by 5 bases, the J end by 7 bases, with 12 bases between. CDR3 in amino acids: CASSPPRNEQYF. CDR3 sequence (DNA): TGTGCCAGCAGCCCTCCCAGAAATGAGCAGTACTTC.

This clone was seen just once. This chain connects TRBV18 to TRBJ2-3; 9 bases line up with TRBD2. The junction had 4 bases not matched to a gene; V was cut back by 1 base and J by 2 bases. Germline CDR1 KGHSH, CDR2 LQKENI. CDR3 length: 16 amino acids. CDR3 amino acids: CASSPLIAGDTDTQYF. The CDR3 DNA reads TGTGCCAGCTCACCACTGATAGCGGGGGACACAGATACGCAGTATTTT. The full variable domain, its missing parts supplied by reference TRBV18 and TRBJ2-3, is NAGVMQNPRHLVRRRGQEARLRCSPMKGHSHVYWYRQLPEEGLKFMVYLQKENIIDESGMPKERFSAEFPKEGPSILRIQQVVRGDSAAYFCASSPLIAGDTDTQYFGPGTRLTVL.

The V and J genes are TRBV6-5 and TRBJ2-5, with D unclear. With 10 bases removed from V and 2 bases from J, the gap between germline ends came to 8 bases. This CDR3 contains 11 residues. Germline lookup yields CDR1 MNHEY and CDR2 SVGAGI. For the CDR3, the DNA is TGTGCCACCCACAGACAAGAGACCCAGTACTTC. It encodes CATHRQETQYF.

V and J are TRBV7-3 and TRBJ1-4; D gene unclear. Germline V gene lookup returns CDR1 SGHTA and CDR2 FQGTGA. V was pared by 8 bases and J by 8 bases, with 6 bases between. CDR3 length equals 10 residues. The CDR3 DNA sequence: TGTGCCAGCGGCGGGGAAAAACTGTTTTTT. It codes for CASGGEKLFF.

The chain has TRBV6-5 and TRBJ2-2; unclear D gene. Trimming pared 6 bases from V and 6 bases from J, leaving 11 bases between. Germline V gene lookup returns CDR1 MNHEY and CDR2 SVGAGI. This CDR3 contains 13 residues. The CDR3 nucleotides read TGTGCCAGCAGCCGCGGCGAGCCCGGGGAGCTGTTTTTT. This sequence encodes CASSRGEPGELFF.